This record looks at one T cell receptor (beta chain) sequence and its context. The data originate from a study of blood T cell repertoires in COVID-19. The wider study: The United States, Italy and Spain provided the acute and convalescent COVID-19 samples. The cDNA or gDNA used as material had been derived from T cells, B-cell-depleted T cells, or PBMCs.

In the study's own analysis: The authors estimated nucleated cell counts from reference gene primer amplification. Produced via immunoSEQ multiplex PCR; TCRdb's table is partial and in-frame only. The V and J calls and the clone size are those of that table, but D and trimming were determined from the DNA. The sample comprises 100,000 to 120,000 clones, about 75% of which are singletons, and roughly a fifth rests with the top ten. The sequencing input was peripheral blood. The source of this sequence is a woman aged 70-85 years with acute or convalescent COVID-19.

The CDR3 reads CSVEPVPGNTIYF. The DNA of the CDR3 is TGCAGCGTTGAACCGGTACCTGGAAACACCATATATTTT. This sequence joins TRBV29-1 and TRBJ1-3; D is ambiguous. The germline V gene encodes CDR1 SQVTM and CDR2 ANQGSEA. This CDR3 has 13 residues. Trimming took 2 bases from V and 2 from J, leaving 7 bases between them.